One T cell receptor (beta chain) is described in this entry. The antigen is not known. The sample is drawn from a study of response to subunit inactivated influenza vaccine. Whole-study results and caveats: Few additional T cells are recruited per seasonal influenza vaccination, authors suggested.

Each CDR3 protein gets one entry after TCRdb re-called the RT-PCR reads with MiXCR. This sample has about 190,000 distinct CDR3 sequences, with 13% to 15% found just once. The germline V gene encodes CDR1 LGHNA and CDR2 YSLEER. The CDR3 covers 18 residues. With V trimmed by 0 bases and J by 2 bases, 13 bases remained unmatched. The receptor's source is a man aged 45-65 years who received an inactivated influenza vaccine. The specimen was CD8+ T cells sorted from PBMCs, collected around 5 days after vaccination. V gene TRBV4-3 combines with J gene TRBJ2-7, with 7 bases lining up with TRBD2. CDR3 nucleotides: TGCGCCAGCAGCCAAGATTTTTGGAGGGAGGGCCTCGCCTACGAGCAGTACTTC. Its protein is CASSQDFWREGLAYEQYF.